A single sample gave rise to the 10 T cell receptor beta chains below, sequenced in a study of blood T cell repertoires in COVID-19. The method was immunoSEQ multiplex PCR; TCRdb's version includes in-frame clones alone and lacks a portion of them. The sample lists approximately 59,000 clones; 85% to 90% were seen once. Sequenced: peripheral blood. The receptor set was obtained from a man aged 40-55 years with active COVID-19.

J is TRBJ2-7 and V is TRBV28; 9 bases match TRBD2. CDR1 is MDHEN, CDR2 SYDVKM, per germline. After removal of 9 bases from V and 4 bases from J, the junction contained 10 bases not matched to a gene. This CDR3 is 14 amino acids long. CDR3 bases: TGTGCCAGTGGGACTGGCGGGGGGGTATACGAGCAGTACTTC. Protein sequence: CASGTGGGVYEQYF.

The chain joins TRBV11-2 to TRBJ1-6; 7 bases map to TRBD1. V shed 10 bases, J shed 8 bases, and the junction held 5 bases outside the gene matches. This CDR3 has 12 amino acids. CDR1 SGHAT and CDR2 FQNNGV come from the germline V gene. CDR3 in DNA: TGTGCCACAGGACAGGATTATTCACCCCTCCACTTT. Protein sequence: CATGQDYSPLHF. The full variable domain, its missing parts supplied by reference TRBV11-2 and TRBJ1-6, is EAGVAQSPRYKIIEKRQSVAFWCNPISGHATLYWYQQILGQGPKLLIQFQNNGVVDDSQLPKDRFSAERLKGVDSTLKIQPAKLEDSAVYLCATGQDYSPLHFGNGTRLTVT.

This chain joins TRBV23-1 and TRBJ2-3; D might be TRBD2 (5 bases). TRBV23-1 is an ORF for which the function is uncertain. V was pared by 6 bases and J by 6 bases, with 16 bases between. There are 14 residues in the CDR3. Here the CDR3 DNA reads TGCGCCAGCAGCCCTCGGGGATGTGGGGATACGCAGTATTTT. This sequence encodes CASSPRGCGDTQYF.

V is TRBV28 and J is TRBJ1-3, with D uncertain. The V end lost 6 bases, the J end lost 2 bases, and 20 bases lay between the germline ends. The CDR3 is made up of 17 amino acids. Germline V gene data show CDR1 as MDHEN and CDR2 as SYDVKM. The CDR3: CASSSYRTDSAGNTIYF. The CDR3 DNA reads as TGTGCCAGCAGCTCTTATAGAACCGACTCAGCTGGAAACACCATATATTTT.

CDR3 bases: TGTGCCATCAGTGAGAGGACAGGGGTTGGCTACACCTTC. Protein sequence: CAISERTGVGYTF. This chain links TRBV10-3 with TRBJ1-2; 9 nucleotides line up with TRBD1. The germline gives CDR1 ENHRY, CDR2 SYGVKD. The CDR3 has 13 amino acids. The J segment lost 7 bases and the V segment lost 2 bases, leaving 2 bases of the junction unmatched.

J is TRBJ2-1 and V is TRBV7-3, with TRBD2 matching 8 bases. V lost 5 bases to trimming and J lost 5 bases; unmatched junction nucleotides: 8. The CDR3 sequence is 15 residues long. Germline V CDR1 and CDR2: SGHTA, FQGTGA. The CDR3 coding sequence is TGTGCCAGCAGCCTCCCCGCGGGACTAGACAATGAGCAGTTCTTC. Translated: CASSLPAGLDNEQFF.

The chain couples TRBV18 to TRBJ2-2, with D maybe TRBD1 (5 bases). The CDR3 is made up of 14 amino acids. The V gene lost 3 bases and the J gene lost 5 bases, with 10 bases spanning the gap. CDR1 is KGHSH, CDR2 LQKENI, per germline. The CDR3 loop reads CASSPGAGTGELFF. Written as DNA, the CDR3 is TGTGCCAGCTCACCTGGCGCAGGGACCGGGGAGCTGTTTTTT.

V and J are TRBV19 and TRBJ1-5; unclear D gene. The CDR3 totals 13 residues. Germline CDR1 is LNHDA and CDR2 is SQIVND (reference sequence). The germline V and J ends were trimmed by 6 bases and 6 bases, with 12 bases remaining between them. CDR3 in DNA: TGTGCCAGTAGCGGACTGGGAGGTCAGCCCCAGCATTTT. Residues: CASSGLGGQPQHF.

The chain joins TRBV7-8 to TRBJ1-3; the D gene is possibly TRBD1 (6 bases). Per the germline V gene, CDR1 is SGHVS and CDR2 is FQNEAQ. V was clipped by 1 base and J by 4 bases, with 14 bases between them. The CDR3 is 16 amino acids. The DNA for the CDR3 is TGTGCCAGCAGCTTAGGGGGGCCAGGGGTCGGAAACACCATATATTTT. Amino acids: CASSLGGPGVGNTIYF.

The rearrangement links TRBV30 to TRBJ2-1; D unresolved. The CDR3 totals 13 residues. Germline V lookup: CDR1 GTSNPN, CDR2 SVGIG (reference sequence). Trimming cost V 7 bases and J 0 bases, with 10 bases left between them. The CDR3 sequence is CAFTPGSYNEQFF. For the CDR3, the DNA is TGTGCCTTTACTCCCGGCTCCTACAATGAGCAGTTCTTC.